Included here is one T cell receptor (beta chain) sequence, with context. The CDR3 consists of 14 residues. V was pared by 3 bases and J by 1 base, with 7 bases between. Germline CDR1 SEHNR, CDR2 FQNEAQ (reference sequence). This specimen comes from a study of technical replicates of blood from a handful of donors. Here immunoSEQ multiplex PCR was the method, and the copy in TCRdb shows in-frame clones only, minus some. Here the sample spans 95,000 or so clones, approximately 95% being singletons. The sequenced material came from T cells isolated from PBMCs. V usage is TRBV7-9 and J usage is TRBJ1-5; D is possibly TRBD1 (6 bases). The TCR originated in a human donor in good health. The CDR3 spells CASSFGQSNQPQHF. CDR3 nucleotide sequence: TGTGCCAGCAGCTTCGGACAGAGCAATCAGCCCCAGCATTTT.